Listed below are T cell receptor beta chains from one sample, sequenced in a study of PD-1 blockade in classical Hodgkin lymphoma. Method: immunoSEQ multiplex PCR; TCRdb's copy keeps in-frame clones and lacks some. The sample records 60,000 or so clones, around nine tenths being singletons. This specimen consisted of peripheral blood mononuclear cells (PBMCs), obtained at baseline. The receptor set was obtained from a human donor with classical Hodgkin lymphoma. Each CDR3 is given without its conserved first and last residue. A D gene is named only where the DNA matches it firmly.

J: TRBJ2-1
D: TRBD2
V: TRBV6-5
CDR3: ASSKGLAGLGEQF

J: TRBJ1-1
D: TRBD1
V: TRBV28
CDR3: ASSLEGALIDTEAF

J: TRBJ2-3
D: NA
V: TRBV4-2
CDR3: ASSQVRATDTQY

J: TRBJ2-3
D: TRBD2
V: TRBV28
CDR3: ASSSLAGIEDTQY

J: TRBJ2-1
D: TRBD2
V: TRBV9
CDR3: ASSVAQPSGRPEQF

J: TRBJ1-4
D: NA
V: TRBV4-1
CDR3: ASSQRGVGGEKLF

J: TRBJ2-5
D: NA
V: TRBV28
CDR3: ATVTPGQHQETQY

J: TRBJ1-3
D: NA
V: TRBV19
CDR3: ASSIEMVRNYSGNTIY

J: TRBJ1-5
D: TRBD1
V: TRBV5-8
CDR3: ASSLVGGSRNQPQH

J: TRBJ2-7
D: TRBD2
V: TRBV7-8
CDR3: ASSLGLPGLVNYEQC

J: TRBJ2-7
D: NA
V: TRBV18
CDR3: ASSPVSDFYEQY